Each of the 10 T cell receptor beta chains below was sequenced from the same sample in a study of T cells in Graves' hyperthyroidism and ophthalmopathy. TCR beta CDR3 regions were amplified from RNA. In the first-round RT-PCR of the TCR CDR3, the HTBI primer set was used. Each CDR3 protein gets one entry after TCRdb re-called the multiplex PCR reads with MiXCR. Among around 800,000 distinct CDR3 sequences, roughly 40% were seen once, and the ten largest hold approximately 8.7%. The material sequenced was blood. The receptor source for this set is a man younger than 35 with Graves' hyperthyroidism.

There are many counts of this clonotype. V and J are TRBV2 and TRBJ1-2; TRBD1 matches at 9 bases. V shed 8 bases, J shed 8 bases, and the junction held 12 bases outside the gene matches. There are 14 residues in the CDR3. Germline V gene lookup returns CDR1 SNHLY and CDR2 FYNNEI. The CDR3 nucleotides are TGTGCCAGCGATTCCGGGACAGGGATGCGGGGCTACACCTTC. This encodes CASDSGTGMRGYTF.

The J gene is TRBJ2-2, the V gene TRBV20-1; D possibly matches TRBD1 or TRBD2 (6 bases each). CDR1 is DFQATT and CDR2 is SNEGSKA in the germline V gene (reference sequence). The CDR3 covers 15 residues. V lost 2 bases and J 10 bases, leaving 20 bases between the germline ends. The CDR3 reads CSARLPVGGREELFF. CDR3 DNA sequence: TGCAGTGCTAGATTGCCGGTTGGGGGGCGCGAGGAGCTGTTTTTT.

This clonotype occurred many times. The chain links TRBV9 to TRBJ1-1, with 7 bases that match TRBD1. Germline V gene sequence: CDR1 SGDLS, CDR2 YYNGEE. The CDR3 runs to 14 residues. The V segment lost 0 bases and the J segment 11 bases; nucleotides outside the gene matches: 10. This chain's CDR3 is CASSVGDQTGWAFF. CDR3 in DNA: TGTGCCAGCAGCGTAGGGGACCAGACAGGGTGGGCTTTCTTT.

The chain joins TRBV10-3 to TRBJ1-4; 9 nucleotides align to TRBD1. This CDR3 has 13 residues. V shed 7 bases, J shed 5 bases, and the junction held 2 bases outside the gene matches. Germline V CDR1 and CDR2: ENHRY, SYGVKD. Here the CDR3 reads CAIMGQGNEKLFF. In DNA, the CDR3 is TGTGCCATCATGGGACAGGGAAATGAAAAACTGTTTTTT.

Remarks on this clonotype: This may arise from a read error, as a much more abundant clone is one base away. The chain has TRBV7-3 and TRBJ2-5; D is possibly TRBD1 or TRBD2 (5 bases each). Trimming cost V 5 bases and J 6 bases, with 13 bases left between them. The CDR3 covers 13 residues. CDR1 is SGHTA, CDR2 FQGTGA, per germline. CDR3 DNA: TGTGCCAGCAGCCCGGGGCAGCAGAAGACCCAGTACTTC. This encodes CASSPGQQKTQYF.

This clonotype was recorded a few times. The chain joins TRBV10-3 to TRBJ2-5, with 7 bases identical to TRBD1. Germline V gene sequence: CDR1 ENHRY, CDR2 SYGVKD. The CDR3 length is 16 residues. J gave up 4 bases and V 0 bases, and 8 bases lay outside the gene matches. DNA of the CDR3: TGTGCCATCAGTGAGTCGAGACAGGGAGTCCCAGAGACCCAGTACTTC. This encodes CAISESRQGVPETQYF.

Remarks on this clonotype: At one end the junction does not follow the germline gene, possibly because of a read error. The rearrangement uses TRBV14 and TRBJ1-3; 7 bases agree with TRBD1. Germline V gives CDR1 SGHDN, CDR2 FVKESK. CDR3 length equals 14 residues. CDR3 nucleotides: TGTGCCAGCAACCCCGGGACAGACGTAAACCTACTCTACTTT. This encodes CASNPGTDVNLLYF.

This clonotype was observed at least ten times. As DNA, the CDR3 is TGTGCCAGCAGTTACGGGGGCACTGAAGCTTTCTTT. It codes for CASSYGGTEAFF. This chain uses TRBV6-5 with TRBJ1-1; a possible D gene is TRBD1 (5 bases). From germline, CDR1 is MNHEY and CDR2 SVGAGI. Trimming left V 2 bases short and J 4 bases short, with 5 bases between. The CDR3 spans 12 residues.

This clonotype occurred many times. The V call is TRBV20-1, the J call TRBJ1-5; D possibly corresponds to TRBD1 (5 bases). CDR1 is DFQATT and CDR2 is SNEGSKA in the germline V gene (reference sequence). There are 13 residues in the CDR3. Deletions cut 6 bases from V and 7 bases from J, with 16 bases between. The CDR3 reads CSALLQVGQPQHF. The CDR3 DNA is TGCAGTGCCCTCCTACAGGTTGGGCAGCCCCAGCATTTT.

This clonotype was seen a single time. The junction does not match germline at one end; this may be a read error. The V call is TRBV12-3 or TRBV12-4, the J call TRBJ2-7; a possible D gene is TRBD1 (5 bases). The CDR3 runs to 14 residues. The CDR3 loop reads CAGSLLRGINEQYF. DNA of the CDR3: TGTGCCGGCAGTCTTTTAAGGGGTATCAACGAGCAGTACTTC.